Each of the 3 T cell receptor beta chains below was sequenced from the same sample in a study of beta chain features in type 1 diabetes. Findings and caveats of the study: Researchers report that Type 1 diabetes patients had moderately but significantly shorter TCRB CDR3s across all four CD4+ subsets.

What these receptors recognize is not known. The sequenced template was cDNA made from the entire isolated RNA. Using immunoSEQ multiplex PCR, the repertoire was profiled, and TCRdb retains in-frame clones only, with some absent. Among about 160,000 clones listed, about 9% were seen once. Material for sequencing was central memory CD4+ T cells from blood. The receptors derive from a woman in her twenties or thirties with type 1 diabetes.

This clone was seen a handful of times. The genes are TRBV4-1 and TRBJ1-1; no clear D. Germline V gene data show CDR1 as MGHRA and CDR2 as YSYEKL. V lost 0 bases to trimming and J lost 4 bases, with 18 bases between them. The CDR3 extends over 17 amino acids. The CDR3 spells CASSQDLIATTGTEAFF. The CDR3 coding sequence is TGCGCCAGCAGCCAAGATTTGATCGCCACCACCGGCACTGAAGCTTTCTTT.

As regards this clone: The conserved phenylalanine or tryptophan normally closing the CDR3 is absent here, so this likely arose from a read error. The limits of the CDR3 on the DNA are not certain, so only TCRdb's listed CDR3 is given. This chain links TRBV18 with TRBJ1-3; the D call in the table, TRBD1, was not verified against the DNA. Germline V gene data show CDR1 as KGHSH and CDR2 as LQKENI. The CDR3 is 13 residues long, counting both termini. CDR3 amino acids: CASSGSYDGQARI.

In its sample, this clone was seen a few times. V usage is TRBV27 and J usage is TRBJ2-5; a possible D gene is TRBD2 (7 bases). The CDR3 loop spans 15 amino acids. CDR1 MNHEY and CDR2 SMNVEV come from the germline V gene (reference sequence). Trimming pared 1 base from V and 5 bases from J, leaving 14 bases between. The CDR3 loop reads CASSLWGGEGETQYF. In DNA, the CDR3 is TGTGCCAGCAGTTTATGGGGGGGCGAGGGGGAGACCCAGTACTTC.